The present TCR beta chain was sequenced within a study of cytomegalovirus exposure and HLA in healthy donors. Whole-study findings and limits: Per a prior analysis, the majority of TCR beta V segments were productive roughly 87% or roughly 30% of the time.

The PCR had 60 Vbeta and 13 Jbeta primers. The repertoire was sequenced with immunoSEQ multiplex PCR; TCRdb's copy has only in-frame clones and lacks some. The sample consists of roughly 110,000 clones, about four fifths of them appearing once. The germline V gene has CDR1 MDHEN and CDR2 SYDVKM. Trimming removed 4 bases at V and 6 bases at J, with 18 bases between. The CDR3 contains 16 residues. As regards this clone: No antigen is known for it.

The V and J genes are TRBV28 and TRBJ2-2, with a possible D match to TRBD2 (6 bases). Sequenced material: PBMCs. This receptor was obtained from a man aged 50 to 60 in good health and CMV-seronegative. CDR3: CASSSGTFKYSGELFF. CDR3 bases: TGTGCCAGCAGTTCCGGGACTTTCAAGTATTCCGGGGAGCTGTTTTTT.